The 13 T cell receptor beta chains presented below share a single source sample, sequenced in a study of CD8 T cells in Susac syndrome. Roughly 0.45 to 1 ug RNA was reverse transcribed with random hexamers. TCRdb reprocessed the immunoSEQ multiplex PCR reads with MiXCR, giving one entry per CDR3 protein. Here the sample spans about 140,000 distinct CDR3 sequences, around 96% being singletons. Specimen: CD4+ T cells from PBMCs. These receptors all stem from a human donor with multiple sclerosis.

This rearrangement joins TRBV27 to TRBJ2-7; possibly TRBD1 for D (5 bases). Germline V CDR1 and CDR2: MNHEY, SMNVEV (reference sequence). Trimming cost V 3 bases and J 0 bases, with 9 bases left between them. The CDR3 runs 14 residues. The CDR3 sequence is CASSFGAISYEQYF. The CDR3 nucleotides read TGTGCCAGCAGTTTTGGGGCGATCTCCTACGAGCAGTACTTC.

This clonotype came up once. The gene calls are TRBV19 and TRBJ2-2; possibly TRBD1 or TRBD2 for D (6 bases each). CDR1 and CDR2 from the germline V gene are LNHDA and SQIVND (reference sequence). The CDR3 sequence is 15 residues long. Trimming removed 7 bases at V and 4 bases at J, with 16 bases between. The CDR3 reads CASTPEGGRTGELFF. The CDR3 DNA sequence: TGTGCCAGTACCCCCGAAGGGGGGCGCACCGGGGAGCTGTTTTTT.

The rearrangement uses TRBV7-6 and TRBJ2-7; 10 bases map to TRBD1. V was clipped by 5 bases and J by 7 bases; unmatched bases: 8. Per germline, CDR1 SGHVS and CDR2 FNYEAQ. This CDR3 is 14 amino acids long. In nucleotides, the CDR3 is TGTGCCAGCAGCCCAGCCGGGACAGGGGATGAGCAGTACTTC. Translating gives CASSPAGTGDEQYF. The full variable domain, rest sourced from reference TRBV7-6 and TRBJ2-7, is GAGVSQSPRYKVTKRGQDVALRCDPISGHVSLYWYRQALGQGPEFLTYFNYEAQQDKSGLPNDRFSAERPEGSISTLTIQRTEQRDSAMYRCASSPAGTGDEQYFGPGTRLTVT.

This clonotype occurred once. This chain connects TRBV20-1 to TRBJ1-1, with no clear D. The CDR3 is 12 amino acids. Germline V lookup: CDR1 DFQATT, CDR2 SNEGSKA (reference sequence). Trimming removed 1 base at V and 8 bases at J, with 11 bases between. The CDR3 DNA is TGCAGTGCTAGAGTGGGCGTCTTGGAAGCTTTCTTT. Translated: CSARVGVLEAFF.

The CDR3: CASSSTGDKAEQYF. In nucleotides, the CDR3 is TGCGCCAGCAGCTCGACAGGGGACAAGGCCGAGCAGTACTTC. V is TRBV5-1 and J is TRBJ2-7, with 8 nucleotides matching TRBD1. The V gene's germline CDR1 is SGHRS and CDR2 YFSETQ. Unmatched junction bases numbered 8, after V lost 3 bases and J lost 6 bases. The CDR3 has 14 residues.

The chain has TRBV4-1 and TRBJ2-3; D remains ambiguous. Germline V lookup: CDR1 MGHRA, CDR2 YSYEKL. The CDR3 has 15 residues. V was clipped by 1 base and J by 4 bases, with 12 bases between them. The CDR3: CASSQGGSRADTQYF. The CDR3 bases are TGCGCCAGCAGCCAAGGCGGTTCAAGGGCAGATACGCAGTATTTT.

V gene TRBV6-5 combines with J gene TRBJ2-1; TRBD2 aligns across 10 bases. V gave up 6 bases and J gave up 9 bases; unmatched junction bases: 5. Germline CDR1 MNHEY, CDR2 SVGAGI. The CDR3 loop spans 13 amino acids. The CDR3 reads CASRPSGGVEQFF. For the CDR3, the DNA is TGTGCCAGCAGGCCTAGCGGGGGTGTTGAGCAGTTCTTC.

The chain combines TRBV7-9 with TRBJ1-2; 9 bases match TRBD1. CDR3 length: 15 amino acids. Trimming at V came to 5 bases and at J to 5 bases, leaving 9 bases not matched to a gene. CDR1 SEHNR and CDR2 FQNEAQ come from the germline V gene (reference sequence). CDR3 bases: TGTGCCAGCAGCGACGGGACAGGGCTCCGGTATGGCTACACCTTC. It translates to CASSDGTGLRYGYTF.

The J gene is TRBJ1-1, the V gene TRBV4-1; TRBD1 might be the D (5 bases). Trimming removed 0 bases from V and 4 bases from J, with 12 bases in between. CDR1 is MGHRA and CDR2 is YSYEKL in the germline V gene. The CDR3 has 15 residues. The CDR3 nucleotides are TGCGCCAGCAGCCAAGAGGCAGGGCGGCGCACTGAAGCTTTCTTT. Its protein is CASSQEAGRRTEAFF.

The V gene is TRBV28, the J gene TRBJ2-7; D assignment may be TRBD1 or TRBD2 (6 bases each). From germline, CDR1 is MDHEN and CDR2 SYDVKM. The length of the CDR3 is 15 residues. Trimming took 2 bases from V and 0 from J, leaving 11 bases between them. CDR3 region: CASSLGGPSSYEQYF. In DNA, the CDR3 is TGTGCCAGCAGTTTAGGGGGGCCAAGCTCCTACGAGCAGTACTTC.

In DNA, the CDR3 is TGTGCCAGCAGTCCGGTAGTAGCATACGAGCAGTACTTC. Its translation: CASSPVVAYEQYF. The chain joins TRBV12-3 or TRBV12-4 to TRBJ2-7; D is ambiguous. V was pared by 5 bases and J by 4 bases, with 12 bases between. CDR3 length equals 13 residues.

DNA of the CDR3: TGTGCCACCAGTGGGGACGGCTACGAGCAGTACTTC. Translation: CATSGDGYEQYF. The chain uses TRBV24-1 and TRBJ2-7; either TRBD1 or TRBD2 may fit D (5 bases each). The length of the CDR3 is 12 residues. CDR1 is KGHDR, CDR2 SFDVKD, per germline. Trimming removed 5 bases from V and 3 bases from J, with 7 bases in between.

This chain uses TRBV19 with TRBJ2-5, with a possible D match to TRBD1 (6 bases). V lost 4 bases to trimming and J lost 0 bases, with 12 bases between them. Germline CDR1 is LNHDA and CDR2 is SQIVND (reference sequence). This CDR3 is built from 15 residues. DNA for the CDR3: TGTGCCAGTAGTACCTGGCAGGGGTACCAAGAGACCCAGTACTTC. It encodes CASSTWQGYQETQYF. Full variable domain (missing parts from reference TRBV19 and TRBJ2-5): DGGITQSPKYLFRKEGQNVTLSCEQNLNHDAMYWYRQDPGQGLRLIYYSQIVNDFQKGDIAEGYSVSREKKESFPLTVTSAQKNPTAFYLCASSTWQGYQETQYFGPGTRLLVL.